The T cell receptor beta chain under discussion was sequenced for a study of shared T cell receptors in the human thymus. The repertoire was sequenced with immunoSEQ multiplex PCR; TCRdb's copy has only in-frame clones and lacks some. The table records 700,000 or so clones, approximately 83% of them present only once. The germline gives CDR1 SGHAT, CDR2 FQDESV (reference sequence). Losses at the gene ends were 3 bases for V and 1 base for J; bases not matched to a gene: 12. This CDR3 spans 18 amino acids. The same specimen was also included in a second study, on human thymus T cells. That study adds: Resected material from corrective heart surgery provided the thymus tissue analysed. Related research found strongly overlapping thymic repertoires in unrelated individuals.

The V gene is TRBV11-1, the J gene TRBJ2-3; 8 bases align to TRBD2. The sequence came from a girl under three years old with a congenital heart defect. Source material: thymocytes. CDR3 bases: TGTGCCAGCAGCTTCTATACGGACCGGGGGGGCGGCACAGATACGCAGTATTTT. Translation gives CASSFYTDRGGGTDTQYF.